The 12 T cell receptor beta chains below all came from one sample that was sequenced in a study of T cell responses to AZD1222 COVID-19 vaccine. TCRdb keeps only in-frame clones here, not all; method: immunoSEQ multiplex PCR. The data contain tens of thousands of clones, more than 80% of them singletons. The sequencing used peripheral blood, collected 28 days after the second AZD1222 dose. All receptors derive from an adult who received the AZD1222 COVID-19 vaccine.

The chain recombines TRBV27 with TRBJ2-6; D unresolved. This CDR3 contains 14 residues. Deletions cut 2 bases from V and 0 bases from J, with 2 bases between. Per the germline V gene, CDR1 is MNHEY and CDR2 is SMNVEV (reference sequence). CDR3 loop: CASSLLSGANVLTF. In DNA form, the CDR3 reads TGTGCCAGCAGTTTACTCTCTGGGGCCAACGTCCTGACTTTC.

This sequence joins TRBV11-3 and TRBJ2-1; perhaps D is TRBD1 or TRBD2 (5 bases each). The CDR3 totals 15 residues. Germline V lookup: CDR1 SGHNT, CDR2 YENEEA. Deletions cut 5 bases from V and 0 bases from J, with 11 bases between. The DNA of the CDR3 is TGTGCCAGCAGCCTCGGGACGAGCTCCTACAATGAGCAGTTCTTC. Its translation: CASSLGTSSYNEQFF. Combining the CDR3 with reference TRBV11-3 and TRBJ2-1 gives the whole variable domain EAGVVQSPRYKIIEKKQPVAFWCNPISGHNTLYWYLQNLGQGPELLIRYENEEAVDDSQLPKDRFSAERLKGVDSTLKIQPAELGDSAVYLCASSLGTSSYNEQFFGPGTRLTVL.

The CDR3 loop reads CASSPGLGVDEQFF. The DNA of the CDR3 is TGTGCCAGCAGCCCGGGACTAGGGGTCGATGAGCAGTTCTTC. The rearrangement uses TRBV2 and TRBJ2-1; 8 bases match TRBD2. This CDR3 contains 14 residues. Germline CDR1 and CDR2: SNHLY and FYNNEI. After removal of 6 bases from V and 8 bases from J, the junction contained 9 bases not matched to a gene. The whole variable domain, filled in from reference TRBV2 and TRBJ2-1, reads EPEVTQTPSHQVTQMGQEVILRCVPISNHLYFYWYRQILGQKVEFLVSFYNNEISEKSEIFDDQFSVERPDGSNFTLKIRSTKLEDSAMYFCASSPGLGVDEQFFGPGTRLTVL.

The V gene is TRBV11-3, the J gene TRBJ1-1, with D perhaps matching TRBD1 (6 bases). Trimming took off 3 bases at V and 5 bases at J, with 10 bases between the two ends. Germline CDR1 and CDR2: SGHNT and YENEEA. The CDR3 consists of 13 residues. CDR3 protein: CASSFSRGTEAFF. CDR3 in DNA: TGTGCCAGCAGCTTCAGTAGGGGGACTGAAGCTTTCTTT.

The chain employs TRBV5-1 and TRBJ1-3; no reliable D call. The V gene's germline CDR1 is SGHRS and CDR2 YFSETQ. The CDR3 spans 12 residues. V was clipped by 2 bases and J by 4 bases, with 4 bases between them. The CDR3 region is CASSFEGNTIYF. The DNA of the CDR3 is TGCGCCAGCAGCTTCGAGGGAAACACCATATATTTT. Full variable domain (missing parts from reference TRBV5-1 and TRBJ1-3): KAGVTQTPRYLIKTRGQQVTLSCSPISGHRSVSWYQQTPGQGLQFLFEYFSETQRNKGNFPGRFSGRQFSNSRSEMNVSTLELGDSALYLCASSFEGNTIYFGEGSWLTVV.

This chain joins TRBV14 and TRBJ1-1, with no clear D. From germline, CDR1 is SGHDN and CDR2 FVKESK. The CDR3 has 13 residues. With 3 bases removed from V and 1 base from J, the gap between germline ends came to 6 bases. CDR3 residues: CASSHSENTEAFF. CDR3 in DNA: TGTGCCAGCAGCCACTCGGAGAACACTGAAGCTTTCTTT.

The chain couples TRBV7-3 to TRBJ1-1; weak D call: TRBD1 (5 bases). The germline gives CDR1 SGHTA, CDR2 FQGTGA. Trimming stripped 3 bases from V and 3 bases from J, with 8 bases between. The CDR3 covers 13 residues. The DNA of the CDR3 is TGTGCCAGCAGCTTCTTCAGGGACACTGAAGCTTTCTTT. This sequence encodes CASSFFRDTEAFF.

This CDR3 reads CASSLVPTPEEKLFF. As DNA, the CDR3 is TGCGCCAGCAGCTTGGTTCCTACCCCTGAGGAAAAACTGTTTTTT. The V gene is TRBV5-1, the J gene TRBJ1-4; D gene ambiguous. Trimming stripped 0 bases from V and 8 bases from J, with 14 bases between. The CDR3 extends over 15 amino acids. From germline, CDR1 is SGHRS and CDR2 YFSETQ.

The chain couples TRBV5-6 to TRBJ2-3; maybe TRBD2 (5 bases). V was trimmed by 4 bases and J by 3 bases, leaving 9 bases between them. CDR3 length: 13 amino acids. Per germline, CDR1 SGHDT and CDR2 YYEEEE. CDR3 sequence (DNA): TGTGCCAGCAGCCCGTGGACTACAGATACGCAGTATTTT. The encoded protein is CASSPWTTDTQYF.

This rearrangement joins TRBV6-2 or TRBV6-3 to TRBJ2-3; D is perhaps TRBD1 or TRBD2 (5 bases each). The germline V and J ends were trimmed by 4 bases and 6 bases, with 20 bases remaining between them. Germline values: CDR1 MNHEY, CDR2 SVGEGT. This CDR3 is built from 16 residues. The CDR3 reads CASSSDPGTGGDTQYF. DNA for the CDR3: TGTGCCAGCAGTTCAGACCCCGGGACCGGCGGGGATACGCAGTATTTT.

This clone was seen only a few times. The V call is TRBV4-2, the J call TRBJ2-1; the D is unclear. This CDR3 has 14 residues. Trimming pared 0 bases from V and 5 bases from J, leaving 8 bases between. Per the germline V gene, CDR1 is LGHNA and CDR2 is YNFKEQ. DNA for the CDR3: TGTGCCAGCAGCCAAGATCTTGAAAACAATGAGCAGTTCTTC. Translated: CASSQDLENNEQFF.

This clone was found once. The J gene is TRBJ2-5, the V gene TRBV18; TRBD1 matches at 10 bases. CDR3 size: 15 residues. The trim removed 3 bases at V and 5 bases at J, leaving 6 bases unmatched. CDR1 is KGHSH, CDR2 LQKENI, per germline. This CDR3 reads CASSPGTGAGETQYF. As DNA, the CDR3 is TGTGCCAGCTCACCCGGGACAGGGGCCGGGGAGACCCAGTACTTC.